Sequencing of this T cell receptor beta chain was carried out in a study of PD-1 blockade in classical Hodgkin lymphoma (dated by TCRdb to the early 2020s). A note on the overall study: Nivolumab dosing was 3 mg/kg intravenously every 2 weeks, continuing until either disease progression or unacceptable toxicity. The study used CyTOF and TCR beta sequencing to define a peripheral blood immune signature of response to PD-1 blockade in classical Hodgkin lymphoma. General conclusions and limits of the study: Lower diversity was seen in patients whose nivolumab began less than 1 year after ASCT, and these patients were left out of later analyses so that immune reconstitution would not confound the results. Among trial patients, those achieving complete response had baseline diversity similar to that of newly diagnosed patients, while diversity was significantly lower in partial responders and progressors. CD4+ but not CD8+ TCR diversity rose significantly by C4D1 (p=0.0027 vs p=0.16), most apparent in complete responders (p=0.02). The study covered only a single clinical trial cohort, and the causes of the repertoire differences, possibly disease activity or prior therapy, were still not defined. Baseline TCR diversity was reported as lower in newly diagnosed patients than in healthy donors, and lower still in relapsed/refractory patients.

Genomic DNA was isolated using the Qiagen DNeasy kit from unsorted PBMCs as well as from negatively selected CD4+ and CD8+ fractions. TCR beta CDR3 regions were subjected to amplification by immunoSEQ multiplex PCR with primers that anneal to V and J segments. A synthetic immune receptor repertoire was used to minimize amplification bias, and any residual bias was removed computationally once sequencing was done. Concerning the study's data processing: Repertoire diversity was quantified as the Shannon entropy index using custom Python scripts. The unsorted, CD4+ and CD8+ repertoires were each analyzed separately, with the exception of combined analyses, where CD4+ and CD8+ sequences were merged in silico. A clone counted as expanded when the clone's frequency after treatment rose at least 2-fold relative to C1D1, and clones undetected at baseline were given a pseudocount of 0.5. Singleton clones were defined as clones with 0 or 1 copy at C1D1, and non-singleton clones were defined as clones with 2 or more copies. Clones expanded in unsorted samples were labelled as CD4+, CD8+ or unknown by matching protein sequences in sorted samples from the same patient. Diversity changes from C1D1 to C4D1 were tested in paired samples using Wilcoxon tests. In its TCRdb copy, this immuneACCESS table keeps in-frame sequences only and misses some clones. Where compared with another copy, unresolved V genes explain less than half of these, and the others have no known cause. That table furnishes V, J and clone size, whereas the DNA furnished D and trimming. The sample data list 30,000 to 50,000 clones, and roughly four fifths of these were observed just once. Approximately 11% of the sample is taken by the ten largest.

From the cysteine up to the phenylalanine, the CDR3 has a length of 14 residues. CDR3 DNA only is kept here, 42 bases in frame from base 1. V was cut back by 6 bases and J by 3 bases, leaving a gap of 17 bases between them. The germline V gene encodes CDR1 SQVTM and CDR2 ANQGSEA. With respect to this clone: No cognate antigen has been identified for it. No base qualities exist here, and no much larger clone lies one base off it.

The sample's time point, from its label and the paper: cycle 1 day 1 (C1D1), immediately before nivolumab initiation. All trial patients had relapsed after autologous stem cell transplantation, with cohorts A, B and C differing in prior brentuximab vedotin exposure. The trial cohort was composed of roughly 60 patients with relapsed/refractory classical Hodgkin lymphoma, for whom complete response, partial response or progressive disease was recorded as best overall response. Single-agent nivolumab was administered to trial patients in the multi-cohort phase II CheckMate 205 trial. An independent review committee assessed best overall response using the 2007 International Working Group response criteria. Trial PBMCs were collected immediately before nivolumab initiation (C1D1) and during therapy at cycle 2 day 1 and cycle 4 day 1. Peripheral blood was collected in 8 mL Vacutainer Cell Preparation Tubes, from which PBMCs were isolated by centrifugation and then cryopreserved.

Sequences were derived from peripheral blood mononuclear cells (PBMCs), sampled at baseline. The chain couples TRBV29-1 to TRBJ1-1; the D gene cannot be resolved reliably. This clonotype was obtained from a human donor with classical Hodgkin lymphoma. The CDR3 sequence is CSVMPSFFDTEAFF. The DNA is TGCAGCGTCATGCCCAGTTTTTTTGACACTGAAGCTTTCTTT.